This TCR beta chain comes out of a study of T cells after yellow fever vaccination. Germline V gene data show CDR1 as SQVTM and CDR2 as ANQGSEA. Ends included, the CDR3 has 11 residues. This clonotype occurred many times. Its target is unknown. The DNA is omitted, as the CDR3 cannot be located on it reliably, and the CDR3 follows TCRdb's listing. TCRdb passed the 5' RACE reads through MiXCR, listing each CDR3 protein once. The sample contains fewer than 500,000 distinct CDR3 sequences, about 17% of which appear only once. General study findings and limits: The appearance of a small share of clonotypes in both CD4 and CD8 compartments was observed. Researchers report a weaker secondary response that nonetheless peaked faster, day 5 versus 15.

The J gene is TRBJ1-1, the V gene TRBV29-1; the table's D gene call, TRBD1, was not cross checked with the DNA. The receptor was isolated from a man aged 18 to 29 who received the YFV17D yellow fever vaccine. This material consisted of PBMCs, taken before the yellow fever booster vaccination. The CDR3 loop reads CSDFGGGATFF.